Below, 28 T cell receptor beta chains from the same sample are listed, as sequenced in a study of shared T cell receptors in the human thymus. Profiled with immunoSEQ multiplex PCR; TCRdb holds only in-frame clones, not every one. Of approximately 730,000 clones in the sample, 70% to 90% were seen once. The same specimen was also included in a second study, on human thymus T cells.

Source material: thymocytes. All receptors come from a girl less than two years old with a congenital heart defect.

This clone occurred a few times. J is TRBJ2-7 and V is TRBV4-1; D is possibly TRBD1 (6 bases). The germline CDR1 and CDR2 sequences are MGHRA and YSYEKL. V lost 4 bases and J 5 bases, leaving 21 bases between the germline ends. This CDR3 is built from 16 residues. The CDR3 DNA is TGCGCCAGCAGCCCCTACGCCCCTGGGGGCGTCGACGAGCAGTACTTC. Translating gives CASSPYAPGGVDEQYF.

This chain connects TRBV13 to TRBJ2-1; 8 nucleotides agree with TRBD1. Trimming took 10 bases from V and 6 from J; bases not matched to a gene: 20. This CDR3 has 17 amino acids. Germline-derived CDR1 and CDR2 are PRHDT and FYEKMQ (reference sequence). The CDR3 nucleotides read TGTGCCACCCCATTGGTAGGGACAGGAGGCCCCTCCAATGAGCAGTTCTTC. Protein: CATPLVGTGGPSNEQFF. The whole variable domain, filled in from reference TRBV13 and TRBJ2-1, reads AAGVIQSPRHLIKEKRETATLKCYPIPRHDTVYWYQQGPGQDPQFLISFYEKMQSDKGSIPDRFSAQQFSDYHSELNMSSLELGDSALYFCATPLVGTGGPSNEQFFGPGTRLTVL.

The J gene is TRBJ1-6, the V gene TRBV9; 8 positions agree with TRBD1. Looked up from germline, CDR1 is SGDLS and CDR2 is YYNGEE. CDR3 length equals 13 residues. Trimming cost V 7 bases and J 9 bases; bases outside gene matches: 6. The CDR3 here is CASGRRGLSPLHF. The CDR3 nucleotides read TGTGCCAGCGGCCGCAGGGGGCTTTCACCCCTCCACTTT.

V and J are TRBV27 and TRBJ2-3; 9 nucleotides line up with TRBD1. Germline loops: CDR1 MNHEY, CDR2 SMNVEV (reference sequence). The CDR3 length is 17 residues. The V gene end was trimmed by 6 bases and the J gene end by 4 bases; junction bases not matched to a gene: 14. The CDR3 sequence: CASSLGPTGGNPDTQYF. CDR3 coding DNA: TGTGCCAGCAGCCTAGGGCCTACAGGGGGCAACCCAGATACGCAGTATTTT.

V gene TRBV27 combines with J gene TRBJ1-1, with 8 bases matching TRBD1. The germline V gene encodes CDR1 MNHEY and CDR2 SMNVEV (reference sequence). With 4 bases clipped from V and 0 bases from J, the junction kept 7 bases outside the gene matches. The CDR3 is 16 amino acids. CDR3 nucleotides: TGTGCCAGCAGTTGGGAGAAGGACAGGGTGAACACTGAAGCTTTCTTT. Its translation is CASSWEKDRVNTEAFF.

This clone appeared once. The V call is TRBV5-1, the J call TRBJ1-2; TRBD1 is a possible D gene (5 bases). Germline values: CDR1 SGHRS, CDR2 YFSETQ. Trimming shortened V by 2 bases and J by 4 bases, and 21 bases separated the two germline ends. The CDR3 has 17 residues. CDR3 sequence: CASSLSPWFGGSYGYTF. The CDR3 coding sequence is TGCGCCAGCAGCTTAAGTCCCTGGTTTGGGGGGTCCTATGGCTACACCTTC.

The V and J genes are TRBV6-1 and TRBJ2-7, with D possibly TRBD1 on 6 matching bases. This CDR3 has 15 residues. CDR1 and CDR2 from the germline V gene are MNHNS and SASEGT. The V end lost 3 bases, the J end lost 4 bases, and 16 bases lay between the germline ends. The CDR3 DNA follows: TGTGCCAGCAGTGATCAAGACAGGTTCCCTTACGAGCAGTACTTC. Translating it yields CASSDQDRFPYEQYF.

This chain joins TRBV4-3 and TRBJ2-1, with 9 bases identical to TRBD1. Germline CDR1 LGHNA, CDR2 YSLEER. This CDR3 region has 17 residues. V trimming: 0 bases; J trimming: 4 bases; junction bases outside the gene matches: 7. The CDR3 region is CASSQDEPGQGYNEQFF. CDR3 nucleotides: TGCGCCAGCAGCCAAGATGAGCCGGGACAGGGATACAATGAGCAGTTCTTC.

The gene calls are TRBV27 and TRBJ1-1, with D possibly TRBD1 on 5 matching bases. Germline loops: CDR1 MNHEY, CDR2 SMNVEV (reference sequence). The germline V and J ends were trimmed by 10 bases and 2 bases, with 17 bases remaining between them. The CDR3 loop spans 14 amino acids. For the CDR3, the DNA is TGTGCCACCAGAAGGACATACAAAAACACTGAAGCTTTCTTT. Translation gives CATRRTYKNTEAFF.

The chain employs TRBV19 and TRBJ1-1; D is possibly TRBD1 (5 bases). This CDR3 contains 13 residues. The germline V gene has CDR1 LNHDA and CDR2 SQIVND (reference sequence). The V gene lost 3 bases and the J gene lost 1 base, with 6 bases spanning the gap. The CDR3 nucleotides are TGTGCCAGTAGTATGGACAAGAACACTGAAGCTTTCTTT. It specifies CASSMDKNTEAFF.

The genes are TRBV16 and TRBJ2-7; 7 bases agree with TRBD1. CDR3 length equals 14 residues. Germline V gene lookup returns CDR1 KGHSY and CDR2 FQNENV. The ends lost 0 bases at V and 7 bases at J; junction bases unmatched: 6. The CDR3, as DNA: TGTGCCAGCAGCCAATCGAACCACAGGGGAGAGCAGTACTTC. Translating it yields CASSQSNHRGEQYF.

CDR3 loop: CASSSDNYEQYF. The CDR3 nucleotides read TGTGCCAGCAGCTCAGACAACTACGAGCAGTACTTC. The chain employs TRBV7-8 and TRBJ2-7; the D is unclear. The CDR3 length is 12 residues. Germline V lookup: CDR1 SGHVS, CDR2 FQNEAQ. V dropped 4 bases and J dropped 3 bases, with 7 bases sitting between them.

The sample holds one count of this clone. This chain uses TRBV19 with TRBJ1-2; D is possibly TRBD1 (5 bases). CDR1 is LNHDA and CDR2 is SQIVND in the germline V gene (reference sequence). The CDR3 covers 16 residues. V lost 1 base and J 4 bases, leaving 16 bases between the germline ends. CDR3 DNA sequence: TGTGCCAGTAGTATAGGATACCAGACAGTACCCTATGGCTACACCTTC. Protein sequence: CASSIGYQTVPYGYTF.

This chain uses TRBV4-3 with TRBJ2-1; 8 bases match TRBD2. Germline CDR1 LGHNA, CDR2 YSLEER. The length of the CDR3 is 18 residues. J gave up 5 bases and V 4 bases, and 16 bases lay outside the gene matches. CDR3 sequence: CASSRRLARIKRDNEQFF. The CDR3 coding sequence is TGCGCCAGCAGCCGACGACTAGCGCGAATTAAAAGAGACAATGAGCAGTTCTTC.

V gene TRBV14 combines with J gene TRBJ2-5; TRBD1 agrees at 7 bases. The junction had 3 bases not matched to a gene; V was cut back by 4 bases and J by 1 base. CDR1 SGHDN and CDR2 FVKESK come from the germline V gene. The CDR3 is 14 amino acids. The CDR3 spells CASSPGTVQETQYF. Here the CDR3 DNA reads TGTGCCAGCAGCCCCGGGACAGTCCAAGAGACCCAGTACTTC.

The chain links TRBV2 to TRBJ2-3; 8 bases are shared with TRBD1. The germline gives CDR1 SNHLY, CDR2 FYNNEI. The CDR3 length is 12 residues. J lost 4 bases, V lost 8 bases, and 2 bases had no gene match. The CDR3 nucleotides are TGTGCCAGCTCACAGGGGGCAGATACGCAGTATTTT. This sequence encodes CASSQGADTQYF.

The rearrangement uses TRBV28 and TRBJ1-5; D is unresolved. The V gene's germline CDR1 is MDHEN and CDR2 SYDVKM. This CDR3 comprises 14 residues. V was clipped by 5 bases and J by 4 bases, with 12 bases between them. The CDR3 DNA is TGTGCCAGCAGTAGCAGGCTTGAAAATCAGCCCCAGCATTTT. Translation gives CASSSRLENQPQHF.

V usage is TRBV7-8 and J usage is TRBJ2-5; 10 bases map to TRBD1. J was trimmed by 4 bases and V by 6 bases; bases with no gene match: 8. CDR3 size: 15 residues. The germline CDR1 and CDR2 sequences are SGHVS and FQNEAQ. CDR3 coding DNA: TGTGCCAGCAGTAAAGGGGACAGGGGAAGAGAGACCCAGTACTTC. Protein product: CASSKGDRGRETQYF.

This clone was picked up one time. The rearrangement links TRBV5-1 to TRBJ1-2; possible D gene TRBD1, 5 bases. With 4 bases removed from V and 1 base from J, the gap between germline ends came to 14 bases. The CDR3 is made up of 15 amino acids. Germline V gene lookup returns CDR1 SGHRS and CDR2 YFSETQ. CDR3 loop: CASSNTGAHNYGYTF. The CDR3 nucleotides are TGCGCCAGCAGCAATACAGGAGCCCATAACTATGGCTACACCTTC.

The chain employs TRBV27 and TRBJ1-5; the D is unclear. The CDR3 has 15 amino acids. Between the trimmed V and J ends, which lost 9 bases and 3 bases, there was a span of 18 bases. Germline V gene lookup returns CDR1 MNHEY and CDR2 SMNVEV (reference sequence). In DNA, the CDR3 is TGTGCCAGTTCCCCCCGTACAGTTTTCAATCAGCCCCAGCATTTT. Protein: CASSPRTVFNQPQHF.

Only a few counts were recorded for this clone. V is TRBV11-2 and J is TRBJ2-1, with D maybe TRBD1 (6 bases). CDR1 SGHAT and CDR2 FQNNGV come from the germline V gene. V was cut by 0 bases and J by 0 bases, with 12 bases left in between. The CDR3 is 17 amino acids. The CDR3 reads CASSLDGGPSSYNEQFF. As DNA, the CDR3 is TGTGCCAGCAGCTTAGATGGGGGCCCGAGCTCCTACAATGAGCAGTTCTTC.

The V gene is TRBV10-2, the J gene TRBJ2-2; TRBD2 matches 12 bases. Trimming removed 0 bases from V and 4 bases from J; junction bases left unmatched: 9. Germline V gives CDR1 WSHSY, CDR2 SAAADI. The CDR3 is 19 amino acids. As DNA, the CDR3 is TGCGCCAGCAGTGAGTCCCCACTGACTAGCGGGGGTGGCACCGGGGAGCTGTTTTTT. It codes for CASSESPLTSGGGTGELFF.

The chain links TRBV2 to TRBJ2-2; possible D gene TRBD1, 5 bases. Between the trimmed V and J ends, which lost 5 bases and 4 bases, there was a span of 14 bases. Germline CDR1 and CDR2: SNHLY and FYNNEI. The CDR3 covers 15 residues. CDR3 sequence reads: CASSPRGRGTGELFF. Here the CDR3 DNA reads TGTGCCAGCAGTCCAAGGGGTCGCGGCACCGGGGAGCTGTTTTTT.

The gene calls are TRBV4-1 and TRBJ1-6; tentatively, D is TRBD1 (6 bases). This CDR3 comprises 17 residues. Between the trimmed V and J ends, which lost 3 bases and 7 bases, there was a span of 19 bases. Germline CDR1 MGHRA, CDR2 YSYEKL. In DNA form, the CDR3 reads TGCGCCAGCAGCCATGATATACAGGGTTGGCAAAATTCACCCCTCCACTTT. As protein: CASSHDIQGWQNSPLHF.

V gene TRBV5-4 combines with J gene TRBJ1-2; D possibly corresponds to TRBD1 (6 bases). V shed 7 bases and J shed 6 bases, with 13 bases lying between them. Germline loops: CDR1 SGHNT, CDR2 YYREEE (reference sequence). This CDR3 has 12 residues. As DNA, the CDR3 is TGTGCCAGCCGAAGGGGGTCGGATGGCTACACCTTC. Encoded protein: CASRRGSDGYTF.

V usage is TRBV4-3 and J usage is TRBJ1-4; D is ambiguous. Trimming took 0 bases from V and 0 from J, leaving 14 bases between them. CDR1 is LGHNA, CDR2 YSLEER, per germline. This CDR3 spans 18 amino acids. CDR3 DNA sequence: TGCGCCAGCAGCCAAGATCGAGGCAGCCTTGCAACTAATGAAAAACTGTTTTTT. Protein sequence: CASSQDRGSLATNEKLFF.

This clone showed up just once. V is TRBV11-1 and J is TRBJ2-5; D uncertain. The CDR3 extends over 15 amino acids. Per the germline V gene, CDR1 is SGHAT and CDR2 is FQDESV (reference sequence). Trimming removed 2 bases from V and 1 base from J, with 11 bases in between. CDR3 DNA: TGTGCCAGCAGCTTAATCTGTCCGGGCCAAGAGACCCAGTACTTC. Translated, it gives CASSLICPGQETQYF.

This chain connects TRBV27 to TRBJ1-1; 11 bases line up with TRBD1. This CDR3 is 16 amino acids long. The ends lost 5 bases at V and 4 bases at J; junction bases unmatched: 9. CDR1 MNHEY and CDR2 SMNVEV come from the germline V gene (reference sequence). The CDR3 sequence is CASSTSPGQGVTEAFF. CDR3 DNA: TGTGCCAGCAGTACCTCACCGGGACAGGGGGTCACTGAAGCTTTCTTT.